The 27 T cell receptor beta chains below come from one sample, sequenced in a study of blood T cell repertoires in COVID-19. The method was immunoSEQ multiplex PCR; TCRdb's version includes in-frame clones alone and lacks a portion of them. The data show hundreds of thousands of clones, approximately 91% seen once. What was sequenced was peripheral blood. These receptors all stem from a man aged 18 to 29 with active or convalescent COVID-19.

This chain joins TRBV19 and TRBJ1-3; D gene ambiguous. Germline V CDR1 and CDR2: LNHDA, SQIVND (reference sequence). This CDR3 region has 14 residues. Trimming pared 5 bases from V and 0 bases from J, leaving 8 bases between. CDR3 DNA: TGTGCCAGTAGTGCCTCAGACTCTGGAAACACCATATATTTT. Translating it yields CASSASDSGNTIYF.

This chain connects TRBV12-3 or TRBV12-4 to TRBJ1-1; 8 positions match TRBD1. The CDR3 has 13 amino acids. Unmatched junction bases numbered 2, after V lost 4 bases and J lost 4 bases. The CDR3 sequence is CASSWTGSTEAFF. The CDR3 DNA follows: TGTGCCAGCAGTTGGACAGGGAGCACTGAAGCTTTCTTT.

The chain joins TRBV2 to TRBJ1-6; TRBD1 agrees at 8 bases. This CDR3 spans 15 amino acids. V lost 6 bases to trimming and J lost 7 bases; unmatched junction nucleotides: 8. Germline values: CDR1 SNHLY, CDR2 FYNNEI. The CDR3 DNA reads TGTGCCAGCAGGAAATCCGACAGGGGAAATTCACCCCTCCACTTT. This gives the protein CASRKSDRGNSPLHF. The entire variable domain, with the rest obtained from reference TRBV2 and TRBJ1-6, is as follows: EPEVTQTPSHQVTQMGQEVILRCVPISNHLYFYWYRQILGQKVEFLVSFYNNEISEKSEIFDDQFSVERPDGSNFTLKIRSTKLEDSAMYFCASRKSDRGNSPLHFGNGTRLTVT.

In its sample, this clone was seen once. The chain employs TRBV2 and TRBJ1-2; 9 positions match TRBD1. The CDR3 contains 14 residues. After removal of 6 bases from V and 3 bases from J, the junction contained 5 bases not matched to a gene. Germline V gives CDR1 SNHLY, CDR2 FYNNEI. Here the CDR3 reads CASRGQGSHYGYTF. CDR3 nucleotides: TGTGCCAGCAGAGGACAGGGGAGTCACTATGGCTACACCTTC.

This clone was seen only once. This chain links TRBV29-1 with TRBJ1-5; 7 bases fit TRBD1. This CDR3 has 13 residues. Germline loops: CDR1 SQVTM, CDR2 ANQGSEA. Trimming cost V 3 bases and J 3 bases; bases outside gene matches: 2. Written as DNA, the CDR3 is TGCAGCGTTGAGACAGGGCCCAATCAGCCCCAGCATTTT. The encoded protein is CSVETGPNQPQHF.

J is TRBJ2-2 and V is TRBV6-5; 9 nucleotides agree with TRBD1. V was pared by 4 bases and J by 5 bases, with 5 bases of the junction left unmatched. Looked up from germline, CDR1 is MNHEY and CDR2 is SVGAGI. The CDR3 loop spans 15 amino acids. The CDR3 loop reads CASSSNRGRTGELFF. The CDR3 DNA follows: TGTGCCAGCAGTTCAAACAGGGGGCGAACCGGGGAGCTGTTTTTT.

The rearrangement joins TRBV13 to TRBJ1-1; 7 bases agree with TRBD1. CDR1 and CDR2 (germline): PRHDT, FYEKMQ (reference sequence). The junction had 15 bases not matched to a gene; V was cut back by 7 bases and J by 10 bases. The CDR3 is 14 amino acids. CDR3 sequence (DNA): TGTGCCAGCACCGGTGGGACAGCTGACTTTGGAGCTTTCTTT. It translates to CASTGGTADFGAFF.

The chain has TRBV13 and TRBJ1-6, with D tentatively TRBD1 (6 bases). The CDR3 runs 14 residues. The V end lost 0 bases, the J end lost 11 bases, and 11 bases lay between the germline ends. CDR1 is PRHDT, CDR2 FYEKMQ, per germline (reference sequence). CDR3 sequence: CASSLGRQAPPLHF. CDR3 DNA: TGTGCCAGCAGCTTAGGACGACAGGCTCCACCCCTCCACTTT.

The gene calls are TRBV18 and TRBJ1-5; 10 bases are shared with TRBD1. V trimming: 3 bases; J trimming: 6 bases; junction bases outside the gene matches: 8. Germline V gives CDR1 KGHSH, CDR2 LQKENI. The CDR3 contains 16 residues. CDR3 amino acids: CASSPGEGQGIQPQHF. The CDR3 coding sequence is TGTGCCAGCTCACCTGGGGAGGGACAGGGGATTCAGCCCCAGCATTTT.

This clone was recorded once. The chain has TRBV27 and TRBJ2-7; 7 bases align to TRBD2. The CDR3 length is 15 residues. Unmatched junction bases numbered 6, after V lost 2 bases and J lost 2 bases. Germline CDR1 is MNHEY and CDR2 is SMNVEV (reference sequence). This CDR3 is CASSLQRGVPYEQYF. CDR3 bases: TGTGCCAGCAGTTTACAGCGGGGAGTGCCCTACGAGCAGTACTTC.

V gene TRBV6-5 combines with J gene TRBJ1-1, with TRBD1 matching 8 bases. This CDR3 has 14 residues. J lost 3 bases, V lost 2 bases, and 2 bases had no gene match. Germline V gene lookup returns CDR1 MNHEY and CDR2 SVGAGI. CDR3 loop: CASSYQTGDTEAFF. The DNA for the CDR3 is TGTGCCAGCAGTTACCAGACAGGGGACACTGAAGCTTTCTTT.

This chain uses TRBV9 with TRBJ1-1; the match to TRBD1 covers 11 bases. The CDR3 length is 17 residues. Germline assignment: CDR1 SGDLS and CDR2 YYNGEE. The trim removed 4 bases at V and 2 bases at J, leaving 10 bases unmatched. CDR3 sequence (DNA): TGTGCCAGCAGCCGTAGTGGGACAGGGGGAATCAACACTGAAGCTTTCTTT. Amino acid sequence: CASSRSGTGGINTEAFF.

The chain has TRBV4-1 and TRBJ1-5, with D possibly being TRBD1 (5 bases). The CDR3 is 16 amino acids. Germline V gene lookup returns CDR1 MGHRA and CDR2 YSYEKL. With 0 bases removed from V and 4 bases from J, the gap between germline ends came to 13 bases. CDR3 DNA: TGCGCCAGCAGCCAAGAGTTTGCGACAGATAATCAGCCCCAGCATTTT. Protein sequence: CASSQEFATDNQPQHF.

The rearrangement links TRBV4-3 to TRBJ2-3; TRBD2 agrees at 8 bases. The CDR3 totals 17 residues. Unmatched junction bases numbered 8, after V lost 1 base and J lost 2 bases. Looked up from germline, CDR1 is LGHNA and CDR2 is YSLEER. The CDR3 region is CASSQGGQLADTDTQYF. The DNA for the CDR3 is TGCGCCAGCAGCCAAGGTGGCCAACTAGCGGACACAGATACGCAGTATTTT.

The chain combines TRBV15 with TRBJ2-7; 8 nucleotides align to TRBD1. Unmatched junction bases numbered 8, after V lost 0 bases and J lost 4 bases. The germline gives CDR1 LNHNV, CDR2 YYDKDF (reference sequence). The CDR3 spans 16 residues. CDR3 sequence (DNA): TGTGCCACCAGCAGAGATCCCCAGGGGGCGCATTACGAGCAGTACTTC. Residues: CATSRDPQGAHYEQYF.

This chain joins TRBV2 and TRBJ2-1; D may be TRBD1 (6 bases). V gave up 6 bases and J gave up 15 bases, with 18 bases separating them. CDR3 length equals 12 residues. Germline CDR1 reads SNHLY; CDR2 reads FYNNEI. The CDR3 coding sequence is TGTGCCAGCAGCCCCCAGTCAGGGGTGGCGTTCTTC. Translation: CASSPQSGVAFF.

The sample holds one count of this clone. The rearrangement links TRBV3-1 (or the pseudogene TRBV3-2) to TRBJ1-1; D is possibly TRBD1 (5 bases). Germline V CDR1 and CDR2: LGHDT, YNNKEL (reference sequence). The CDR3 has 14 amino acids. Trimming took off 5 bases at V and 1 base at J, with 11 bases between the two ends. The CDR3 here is CASSSYDRNTEAFF. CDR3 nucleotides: TGTGCCAGCAGCTCGTACGACAGGAACACTGAAGCTTTCTTT.

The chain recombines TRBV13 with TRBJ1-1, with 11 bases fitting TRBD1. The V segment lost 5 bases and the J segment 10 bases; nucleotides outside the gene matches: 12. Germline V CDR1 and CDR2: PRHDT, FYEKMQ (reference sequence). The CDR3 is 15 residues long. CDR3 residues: CASSPDGQGAFGAFF. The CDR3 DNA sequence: TGTGCCAGCAGCCCCGACGGACAGGGGGCTTTTGGAGCTTTCTTT.

DNA of the CDR3: TGCAGTGCTAAAGCGGACAGGGAGCAGTTCTTC. This sequence encodes CSAKADREQFF. This chain uses TRBV20-1 with TRBJ2-1, with 7 bases matching TRBD1. From germline, CDR1 is DFQATT and CDR2 SNEGSKA (reference sequence). V was clipped by 4 bases and J by 10 bases; unmatched bases: 4. The CDR3 extends over 11 amino acids.

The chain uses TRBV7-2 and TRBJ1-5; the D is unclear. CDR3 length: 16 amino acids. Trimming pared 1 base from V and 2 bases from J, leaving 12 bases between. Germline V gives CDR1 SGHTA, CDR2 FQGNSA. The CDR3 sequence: CASSLGGAVRNQPQHF. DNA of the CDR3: TGTGCCAGCAGCTTAGGAGGAGCGGTCCGCAATCAGCCCCAGCATTTT.

The CDR3 protein is CASSLAGGVNQPQHF. CDR3 nucleotide sequence: TGTGCCAGCAGCTTAGCAGGGGGCGTTAATCAGCCCCAGCATTTT. The chain carries TRBV7-9 and TRBJ1-5; 7 bases fit TRBD1. The CDR3 length is 15 residues. Germline CDR1 reads SEHNR; CDR2 reads FQNEAQ (reference sequence). Trimming took 0 bases from V and 4 from J; bases not matched to a gene: 3.

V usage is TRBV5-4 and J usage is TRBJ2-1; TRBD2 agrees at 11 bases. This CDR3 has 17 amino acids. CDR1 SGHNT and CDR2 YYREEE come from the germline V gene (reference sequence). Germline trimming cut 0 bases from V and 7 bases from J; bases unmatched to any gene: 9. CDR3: CASSLAKLAGGLNEQFF. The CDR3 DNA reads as TGTGCCAGCAGCTTGGCCAAGTTAGCGGGGGGGCTAAATGAGCAGTTCTTC. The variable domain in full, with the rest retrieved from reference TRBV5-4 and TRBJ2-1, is ETGVTQSPTHLIKTRGQQVTLRCSSQSGHNTVSWYQQALGQGPQFIFQYYREEENGRGNFPPRFSGLQFPNYSSELNVNALELDDSALYLCASSLAKLAGGLNEQFFGPGTRLTVL.

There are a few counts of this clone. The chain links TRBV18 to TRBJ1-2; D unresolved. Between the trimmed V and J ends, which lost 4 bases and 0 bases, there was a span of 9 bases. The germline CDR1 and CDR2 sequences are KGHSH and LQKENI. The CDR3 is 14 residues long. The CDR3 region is CASSLGDANYGYTF. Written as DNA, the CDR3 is TGTGCCAGCTCACTCGGGGATGCTAACTATGGCTACACCTTC.

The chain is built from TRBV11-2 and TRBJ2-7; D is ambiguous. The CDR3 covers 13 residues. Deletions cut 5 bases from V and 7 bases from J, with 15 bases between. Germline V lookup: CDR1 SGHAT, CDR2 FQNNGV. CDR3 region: CASSAAIPREQYF. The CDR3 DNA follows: TGTGCCAGCAGCGCCGCGATCCCGCGGGAGCAGTACTTC.

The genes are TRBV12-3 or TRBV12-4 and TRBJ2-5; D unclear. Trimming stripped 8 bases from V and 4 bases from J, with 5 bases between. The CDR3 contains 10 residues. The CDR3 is CASLRETQYF. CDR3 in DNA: TGTGCCAGCCTCCGAGAGACCCAGTACTTC.

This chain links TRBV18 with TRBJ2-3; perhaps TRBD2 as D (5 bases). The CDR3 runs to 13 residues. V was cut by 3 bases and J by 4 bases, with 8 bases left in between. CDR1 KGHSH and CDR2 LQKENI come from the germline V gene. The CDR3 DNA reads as TGTGCCAGCTCACCGGGGAGCTCAGATACGCAGTATTTT. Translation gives CASSPGSSDTQYF.

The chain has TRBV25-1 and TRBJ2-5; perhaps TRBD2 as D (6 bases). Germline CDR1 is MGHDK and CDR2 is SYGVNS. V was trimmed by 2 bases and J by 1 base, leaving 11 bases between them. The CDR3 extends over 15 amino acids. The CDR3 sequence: CASSETGGLQETQYF. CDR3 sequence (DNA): TGTGCCAGCAGTGAAACCGGGGGTCTCCAAGAGACCCAGTACTTC.